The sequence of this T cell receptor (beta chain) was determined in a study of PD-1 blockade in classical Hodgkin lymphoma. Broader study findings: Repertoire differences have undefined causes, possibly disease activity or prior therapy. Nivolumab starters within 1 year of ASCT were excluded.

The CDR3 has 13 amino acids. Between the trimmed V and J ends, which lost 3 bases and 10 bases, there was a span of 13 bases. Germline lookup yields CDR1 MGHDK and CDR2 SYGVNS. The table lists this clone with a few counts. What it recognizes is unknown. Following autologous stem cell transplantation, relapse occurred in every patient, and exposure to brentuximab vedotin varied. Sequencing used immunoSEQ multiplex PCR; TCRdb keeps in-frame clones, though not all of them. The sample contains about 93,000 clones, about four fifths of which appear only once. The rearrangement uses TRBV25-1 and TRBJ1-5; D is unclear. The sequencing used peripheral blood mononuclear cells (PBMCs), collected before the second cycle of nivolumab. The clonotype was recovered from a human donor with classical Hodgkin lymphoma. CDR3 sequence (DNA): TGTGCCAGCAGTGACCTCTTCAGCGAACCCCAGCATTTT. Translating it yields CASSDLFSEPQHF. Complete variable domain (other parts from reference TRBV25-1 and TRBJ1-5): EADIYQTPRYLVIGTGKKITLECSQTMGHDKMYWYQQDPGMELHLIHYSYGVNSTEKGDLSSESTVSRIRTEHFPLTLESARPSHTSQYLCASSDLFSEPQHFGDGTRLSIL.